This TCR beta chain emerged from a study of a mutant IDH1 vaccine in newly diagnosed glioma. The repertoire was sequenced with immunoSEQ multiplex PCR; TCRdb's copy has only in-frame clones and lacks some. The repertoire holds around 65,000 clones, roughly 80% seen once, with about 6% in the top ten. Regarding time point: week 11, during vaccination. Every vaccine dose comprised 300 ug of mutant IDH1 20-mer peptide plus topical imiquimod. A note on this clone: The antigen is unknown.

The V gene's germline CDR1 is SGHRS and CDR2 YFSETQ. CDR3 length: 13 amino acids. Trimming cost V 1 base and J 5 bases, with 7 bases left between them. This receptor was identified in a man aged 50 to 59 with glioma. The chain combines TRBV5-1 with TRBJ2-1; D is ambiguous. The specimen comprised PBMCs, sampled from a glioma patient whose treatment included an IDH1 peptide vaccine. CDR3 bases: TGCGCCAGCAGCTTGACGGAGAACAATGAGCAGTTCTTC. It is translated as CASSLTENNEQFF.